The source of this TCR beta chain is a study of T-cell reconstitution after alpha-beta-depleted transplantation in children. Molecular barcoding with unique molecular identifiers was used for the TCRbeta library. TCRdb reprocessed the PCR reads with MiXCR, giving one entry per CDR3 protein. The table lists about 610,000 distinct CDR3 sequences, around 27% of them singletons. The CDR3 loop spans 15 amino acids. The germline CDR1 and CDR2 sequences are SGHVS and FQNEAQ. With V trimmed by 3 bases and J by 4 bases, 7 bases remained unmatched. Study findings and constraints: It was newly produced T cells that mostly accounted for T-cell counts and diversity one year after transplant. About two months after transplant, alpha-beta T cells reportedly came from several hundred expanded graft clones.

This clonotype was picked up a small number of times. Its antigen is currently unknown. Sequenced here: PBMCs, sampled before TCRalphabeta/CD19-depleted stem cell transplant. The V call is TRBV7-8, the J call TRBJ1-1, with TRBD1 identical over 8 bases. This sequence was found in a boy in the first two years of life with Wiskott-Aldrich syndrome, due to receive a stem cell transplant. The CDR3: CASSFGGTGGTEAFF. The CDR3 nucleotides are TGTGCCAGCAGCTTCGGAGGAACAGGGGGCACTGAAGCTTTCTTT. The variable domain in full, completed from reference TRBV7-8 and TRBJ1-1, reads GAGVSQSPRYKVAKRGQDVALRCDPISGHVSLFWYQQALGQGPEFLTYFQNEAQLDKSGLPSDRFFAERPEGSVSTLKIQRTQQEDSAVYLCASSFGGTGGTEAFFGQGTRLTVV.